This is a list of T cell receptor beta chains from one sample in a study of blood T cell repertoires in COVID-19. This table comes from immunoSEQ multiplex PCR, and its TCRdb copy is limited to in-frame clones, with some not included. The sample has about 59,000 clones, 80% to 90% seen once. The specimen sequenced was peripheral blood. The receptor source for this set is a man in his 60s with active or convalescent COVID-19. Both conserved end residues are part of each CDR3. D genes are given only for firm matches. Expanded clones are given a class, and other clones once, few, many or no size at all.

d_call | clone_size | j_call | v_call | cdr3_nt | cdr3_aa
. | . | TRBJ1-4 | TRBV5-1 | TGCGCCAGCAGCTTGGTTCCGGGAACGGGGGAAAAACTGTTTTTT | CASSLVPGTGEKLFF
TRBD1 | . | TRBJ1-5 | TRBV7-8 | TGTGCCAGCAGCTTAGGACAGGGATGGAGTCAGCCCCAGCATTTT | CASSLGQGWSQPQHF
. | . | TRBJ1-6 | TRBV27 | TGTGCCAGCAGTCCCACAGGGATACAATCACCCCTCCACTTT | CASSPTGIQSPLHF
TRBD2 | once | TRBJ2-2 | TRBV7-8 | TGTGCCAGCAACAGGGGGTGGACTAGCGGGAGCCGGGGTACCGGGGAGCTGTTTTTT | CASNRGWTSGSRGTGELFF
. | once | TRBJ2-7 | TRBV5-1 | TGCGCCAGCAGCAACCAAGCGTACGAGCAGTACTTC | CASSNQAYEQYF
TRBD2 | . | TRBJ2-2 | TRBV9 | TGTGCCAGCAGGGCTAGCGGGAAGAACACCGGGGAGCTGTTTTTT | CASRASGKNTGELFF
. | . | TRBJ2-7 | TRBV6-5 | TGTGCCAGCAGTCAACTGGAGGCCTACTACGAGCAGTACTTC | CASSQLEAYYEQYF
TRBD2 | . | TRBJ2-5 | TRBV6-5 | TGTGCCAGCAGTTTGATCGGGGGGAAGGAGACCCAGTACTTC | CASSLIGGKETQYF
TRBD2 | few | TRBJ2-7 | TRBV24-1 | TGTGCCACCAGTGATTTCCGCCCCAGCGGGATACTCTGCGAGCAGTACTTC | CATSDFRPSGILCEQYF
. | . | TRBJ1-1 | TRBV29-1 | TGCAGCGTTAAGGGGATGAACACTGAAGCTTTCTTT | CSVKGMNTEAFF
. | . | TRBJ2-3 | TRBV12-5 | TGTGCTAGTGGTCCCCTAGTGGGTACGCAGTATTTT | CASGPLVGTQYF
. | . | TRBJ1-2 | TRBV6-6 | TGTGCCAGCAGCAAAACAGCAGACTATGGCTACACCTTC | CASSKTADYGYTF
. | . | TRBJ1-2 | TRBV2 | TGTGCCAGCAGTGGGCAGGGCGCGGAAGGCTACACCTTC | CASSGQGAEGYTF
. | . | TRBJ1-1 | TRBV29-1 | TGCAGCGTTGAAAGAGGGATGAACACTGAAGCTTTCTTT | CSVERGMNTEAFF
. | once | TRBJ2-5 | TRBV20-1 | TGCAGTGCTAGTCGTCTAGGCCAAGAGACCCAGTACTTC | CSASRLGQETQYF
. | . | TRBJ1-4 | TRBV28 | TGTGCCAGCAGTCCCGCGGGGGTTTTAGGAGGGATTAATGAAAAACTGTTTTTT | CASSPAGVLGGINEKLFF
TRBD1 | once | TRBJ1-4 | TRBV9 | TGTGCCAGCAGCGTAGCTCCAAGGACAGGGGAAGGGTCTGAAAAACTGTTTTTT | CASSVAPRTGEGSEKLFF
. | . | TRBJ1-1 | TRBV5-6 | TGTGCCAGCAGCCCCGCCGGGGGTGACACTGAAGCTTTCTTT | CASSPAGGDTEAFF
. | . | TRBJ1-2 | TRBV30 | TGTGCCTGGAGTGGCCGGGATCGGGGCTACACCTTC | CAWSGRDRGYTF
. | . | TRBJ1-1 | TRBV19 | TGTGCCAGTAGTATCGGGTCGAGGCGCACTGAAGCTTTCTTT | CASSIGSRRTEAFF
. | . | TRBJ2-1 | TRBV24-1 | TGTGCCACCAGTGATCCCTCGGGTCACTCCTACAATGAGCAGTTCTTC | CATSDPSGHSYNEQFF
TRBD1 | . | TRBJ1-5 | TRBV3-1/TRBV3-2 | TGTGCCAGCAGCCAAGACCTAAGGACAGGGGGGGTCAATCAGCCCCAGCATTTT | CASSQDLRTGGVNQPQHF
TRBD1 | once | TRBJ1-5 | TRBV7-2 | TGTGCCAGCAGCTTCCTTCAGACAGGGGAATATAGCAATCAGCCCCAGCATTTT | CASSFLQTGEYSNQPQHF
TRBD2 | . | TRBJ2-5 | TRBV19 | TGTGCCAGTAGTATAGGGCGCAGAAGCGGGGGCCCCCGGGAGACCCAGTACTTC | CASSIGRRSGGPRETQYF
TRBD2 | . | TRBJ2-7 | TRBV10-3 | TGTGCCATCAGTGGAGGGACTAGCGGTTCCTACGAGCAGTACTTC | CAISGGTSGSYEQYF
. | . | TRBJ1-1 | TRBV11-2 | TGTGCCAGCAGCCCCCGGGGGGGGGTGTCTGAAGCTTTCTTT | CASSPRGGVSEAFF
. | . | TRBJ2-5 | TRBV12-3/TRBV12-4 | TGTGCCAGCAGTGCATCACAACAGACCCAGTACTTC | CASSASQQTQYF
TRBD1 | once | TRBJ1-5 | TRBV5-5 | TGTGCCAGCAGCTTAGGACAGGGGTTTGCGGGGCCCCAGCATTTT | CASSLGQGFAGPQHF
TRBD1 | . | TRBJ1-2 | TRBV18 | TGTGCCAGCTCACCGGGACAGGGGGCCCCGAGGGACTATGGCTACACCTTC | CASSPGQGAPRDYGYTF
. | . | TRBJ1-5 | TRBV19 | TGTGCCAGTAGTATCAGGGGAGAACAGCCCCAGCATTTT | CASSIRGEQPQHF
. | . | TRBJ1-4 | TRBV5-4 | TGTGCCAGCAGCTTGGGACAGACTGCAACTAATGAAAAACTGTTTTTT | CASSLGQTATNEKLFF
TRBD1 | . | TRBJ1-1 | TRBV24-1 | TGTGCCACCAGTGGACAGGGGAACACTGAAGCTTTCTTT | CATSGQGNTEAFF
. | . | TRBJ2-3 | TRBV5-1 | TGCGCCAGCAGCTTGCCAGGGCCCACAGATACGCAGTATTTT | CASSLPGPTDTQYF
TRBD1 | . | TRBJ1-1 | TRBV6-2/TRBV6-3 | TGTGCCAGCAGTTACTCGAAGAGTGCAGGGGGCGGTGGCACTGAAGCTTTCTTT | CASSYSKSAGGGGTEAFF
TRBD1 | . | TRBJ2-2 | TRBV7-9 | TGTGCCAGCAGCCGGACAGGAGACACCGGGGAGCTGTTTTTT | CASSRTGDTGELFF
TRBD1 | . | TRBJ2-3 | TRBV5-1 | TGCGCCAGCAGCTTGGAGGGGGCTCCAGATACGCAGTATTTT | CASSLEGAPDTQYF
TRBD1 | once | TRBJ1-2 | TRBV7-3 | TGTGCCAGCAGCTCCCAGGGGGGTTTGGGCTATGGCTACACCTTC | CASSSQGGLGYGYTF
. | once | TRBJ2-3 | TRBV30 | TGTGCCTGGGGACAGTCCACAGATACGCAGTATTTT | CAWGQSTDTQYF
TRBD1 | . | TRBJ2-7 | TRBV6-2/TRBV6-3 | TGTGCCAGCAGTGATCCGGGACAGAGCTACGAGCAGTACTTC | CASSDPGQSYEQYF